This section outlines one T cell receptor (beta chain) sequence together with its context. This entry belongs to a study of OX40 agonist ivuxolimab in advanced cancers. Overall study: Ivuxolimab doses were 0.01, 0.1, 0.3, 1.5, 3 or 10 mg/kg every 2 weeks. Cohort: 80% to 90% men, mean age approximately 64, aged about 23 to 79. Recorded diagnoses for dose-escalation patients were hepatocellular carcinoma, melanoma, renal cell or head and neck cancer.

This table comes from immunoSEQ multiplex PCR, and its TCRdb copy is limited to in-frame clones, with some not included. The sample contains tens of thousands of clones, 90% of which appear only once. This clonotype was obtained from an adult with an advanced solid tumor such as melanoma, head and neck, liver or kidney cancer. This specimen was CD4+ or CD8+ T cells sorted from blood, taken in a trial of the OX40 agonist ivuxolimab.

The CDR3 DNA reads TGTGCCAGCAGCTTGAATGCGGGGGTCACAGATACGCAGTATTTT. This gives the protein CASSLNAGVTDTQYF. This chain connects TRBV5-6 to TRBJ2-3, with 7 bases aligning to TRBD2. CDR3 length: 15 amino acids. Looked up from germline, CDR1 is SGHDT and CDR2 is YYEEEE. V trimming: 1 base; J trimming: 2 bases; junction bases outside the gene matches: 4.